This is a list of T cell receptor beta chains from one sample in a study of shared clonotypes between healthy human individuals. Generated by immunoSEQ multiplex PCR, the TCRdb table keeps only in-frame clones and is missing some. The sample consists of approximately 350,000 clones, around 96% of them appearing once. Sequencing was done on a sample of memory CD8+ T cells sorted from blood. All receptors come from a man aged 25-45 years in good health. Each CDR3 is given with its conserved first and last residue. D genes are given only for firm matches. A row's size may be missing; if present it is once, few, many or a size class.

V,J,D,size,DNA,CDR3
TRBV5-3,TRBJ2-3,NA,NA,TGTGCCAGGCTCCGAAGACAGCGGATCCGCACAGATACGCAGTATTTT,CARLRRQRIRTDTQYF
TRBV5-1,TRBJ2-4,TRBD2,NA,TGCGCCAGCAGCTTGCTAGCGGGCAAAAACATTCAGTACTTC,CASSLLAGKNIQYF
TRBV28,TRBJ1-2,NA,NA,TGTGCCACCTTCCGGACCGACAGCTATGGCTACACCTTC,CATFRTDSYGYTF
TRBV21-1,TRBJ2-2,NA,once,TGTGCCAGCAGCAAAGTTTGGTGGGACCAACCCTTTTTGTGCAGGGCCACCGGGGAGCTGTTTTTT,CASSKVWWDQPFLCRATGELFF
TRBV6-5,TRBJ2-7,TRBD2,NA,TGTGCCAGCATACGGGAGGCCTACGAGCAGTACTTC,CASIREAYEQYF
TRBV9,TRBJ1-1,NA,NA,TGTGCCAGCAGCTCCGGGGCTGAAGCTTTCTTT,CASSSGAEAFF
TRBV30,TRBJ1-2,NA,NA,TGTGCCTGGAGTGTGTATGGGGCCCGGCACAGTGGGAGCTATGGCTACACCTTC,CAWSVYGARHSGSYGYTF
TRBV28,TRBJ2-7,NA,NA,TGTGCCAGCAGGGGGGACGGCTACGAGCAGTACTTC,CASRGDGYEQYF
TRBV4-2,TRBJ1-5,NA,NA,TGTGCCAGCAGCCAAGTTTCGGGGGGAGGGGGTCAGCCCCAGCATTTT,CASSQVSGGGGQPQHF
TRBV5-1,TRBJ2-1,NA,NA,TGCGCCAGCAGCCACGGGTCCTCCTACAATGAGCAGTTCTTC,CASSHGSSYNEQFF
TRBV15,TRBJ2-1,TRBD2,NA,TGTGCCACCAGCAGAGATTTAAGCGGGAGGGCTAATGAGCAGTTCTTC,CATSRDLSGRANEQFF
TRBV6-5,TRBJ2-3,NA,NA,TGTGCCAGCGGGTCGGCGCGGAGGGGGACAGATACGCAGTATTTT,CASGSARRGTDTQYF
TRBV28,TRBJ1-4,NA,NA,TGTGCCAGCAGTTTATTAGGGGGAATGGGTGAAAAACTGTTTTTT,CASSLLGGMGEKLFF
TRBV19,TRBJ2-7,TRBD2,NA,TGTGCCAGTAGTAGAGTTAGCGGGAGCTCCTACGAGCAGTACTTC,CASSRVSGSSYEQYF
TRBV2,TRBJ1-2,NA,NA,TGTGCCACCGACAGTCCGCGTCGTTTC,CATDSPRRF
TRBV9,TRBJ2-7,NA,NA,TGTGCCAGCAGCCCAGATCCTCACTACGAGCAGTACTTC,CASSPDPHYEQYF
TRBV10-3,TRBJ2-7,TRBD1,few,TGTGCCATCAGTGGGACAGGGTACGAGCAGTACTTC,CAISGTGYEQYF
TRBV7-2,TRBJ2-2,TRBD1,NA,TGTGCCAGCAGTTCACAGGGGACCGGGGAGCTGTTTTTT,CASSSQGTGELFF
TRBV19,TRBJ1-3,NA,NA,TGTGCCAGTAGTCCTGCGCTCCCTAGGGGAAACACCATATATTTT,CASSPALPRGNTIYF
TRBV18,TRBJ1-2,TRBD1,few,TGTGCCAGCTCACTTACCGGGACAGGCGTCTCAGCTAACTATGGCTACACCTTC,CASSLTGTGVSANYGYTF
TRBV30,TRBJ1-1,NA,few,TGTGCCTGGAGGGGGGTGAACACTGAAGCTTTCTTT,CAWRGVNTEAFF
TRBV30,TRBJ1-1,NA,NA,TGTGCCTGGACCCAACCCCCGGGACCCCAAGCTTTCTTT,CAWTQPPGPQAFF
TRBV30,TRBJ1-4,NA,NA,TGTGCCTGGAGTGTAACCGCAACTAATGAAAAACTGTTTTTT,CAWSVTATNEKLFF
TRBV18,TRBJ2-5,NA,NA,TGTGCCAGCTCACCAGGACTGCTCCGACAAGAGACCCAGTACTTC,CASSPGLLRQETQYF
TRBV11-3,TRBJ2-7,NA,NA,TGTGCCAGCAGCTTAGGGGACCCCTACGAGCAGTACTTC,CASSLGDPYEQYF
TRBV28,TRBJ1-4,NA,NA,TGTGCCAGCAGTCCCCCGCCGGTAGTTGGTGAAAAACTGTTTTTT,CASSPPPVVGEKLFF
TRBV6-1,TRBJ1-5,NA,few,TGTGCCAGCTCTTCGGGCTTCGGTAGCAATCAGCCCCAGCATTTT,CASSSGFGSNQPQHF
TRBV2,TRBJ1-2,TRBD1,NA,TGTGCCACTTCACAGGGGAACTATGGCTACACCTTC,CATSQGNYGYTF
TRBV19,TRBJ2-5,TRBD2,NA,TGTGCCAGTAGTGTGGGACTAGCGGGAGGATGGGAGACCCAGTACTTC,CASSVGLAGGWETQYF
TRBV18,TRBJ1-4,NA,NA,TGTGCCAGCTCACCAGAACGAGAAAAACTGTTTTTT,CASSPEREKLFF
TRBV6-5,TRBJ2-7,NA,NA,TGTGCCAGCAGTACAACCGGGGGCTCCGAGCAGTACTTC,CASSTTGGSEQYF
TRBV28,TRBJ2-7,TRBD1,once,TGTGCCAGCAGACCAGGCCCCGGGACAGGGGGGTACGAGCAGTACTTC,CASRPGPGTGGYEQYF
TRBV15,TRBJ1-2,TRBD1,NA,TGTGCCACCAGCAGAGATGAGTTGAGACAGGGGAGAGGCTACACCTTC,CATSRDELRQGRGYTF
TRBV18,TRBJ2-1,NA,NA,TGTGCCAGCTCACCAGAGCTAAACAATGAGCAGTTCTTC,CASSPELNNEQFF
TRBV6-6,TRBJ2-7,TRBD2,NA,TGTGCCAGCAGTTACTCGGCTAGCGGGAGTGGCTACGAGCAGTACTTC,CASSYSASGSGYEQYF
TRBV18,TRBJ1-4,NA,NA,TGTGCCAGCTCACCACTGATGCAGGCTAATGAAAAACTGTTTTTT,CASSPLMQANEKLFF
TRBV6-5,TRBJ2-1,NA,NA,TGTGCCAGCAGTTACGGAGTGGGTGAGCAGTTCTTC,CASSYGVGEQFF
TRBV27,TRBJ2-5,TRBD1,NA,TGTGCCAGCAGTTTGGTTGCAGGGGGCTGGGAGACCCAGTACTTC,CASSLVAGGWETQYF
TRBV10-3,TRBJ2-4,TRBD1,NA,TGTGCCATCAGTGGACAGGGGGAAGGGAACATTCAGTACTTC,CAISGQGEGNIQYF
TRBV19,TRBJ2-7,TRBD1,NA,TGTGCCAGTAAGGCGCGGACAGGGGCCTACGAGCAGTACTTC,CASKARTGAYEQYF
TRBV15,TRBJ2-7,NA,NA,TGTGCCACCAGCAGAGATCTCCAGGGTAGCTACGAGCAGTACTTC,CATSRDLQGSYEQYF
TRBV4-2,TRBJ1-2,NA,NA,TGTGCCAGCAGCCAAGACAGGGGCTATGGCTACACCTTC,CASSQDRGYGYTF
TRBV29-1,TRBJ2-1,TRBD2,NA,TGCAGCGTCGATTCGGGACTAGCGGCCAACTACAATGAGCAGTTCTTC,CSVDSGLAANYNEQFF
TRBV5-1,TRBJ1-2,TRBD1,NA,TGCGCCAGCAGTGCCTCGGGACAGGGGTATGGCTACACCTTC,CASSASGQGYGYTF
TRBV4-2,TRBJ1-2,TRBD1,NA,TGTGCCAGCAGCCAAGCCCACAGGGGGCCTAACTATGGCTACACCTTC,CASSQAHRGPNYGYTF
TRBV28,TRBJ1-2,NA,NA,TGTGCCAGCAGTTTAGTCAGGGGCTATGGCTACACCTTC,CASSLVRGYGYTF
TRBV5-6,TRBJ2-7,NA,NA,TGTGCCAGCAGCCGTATGAGCCCCTACGAGCAGTACTTC,CASSRMSPYEQYF
TRBV11-1,TRBJ2-1,NA,NA,TGTGCCAGCAGCTTCGAGTCTTCCACATGGGAGCAGTTCTTC,CASSFESSTWEQFF
TRBV6-4,TRBJ1-1,NA,NA,TGTGCCAGCAGGAAGAGGGGTGGAGACACTGAAGCTTTCTTT,CASRKRGGDTEAFF
TRBV27,TRBJ2-7,NA,NA,TGTGCCAGCAGTTTTAATATTCAGAGCTACGAGCAGTACTTC,CASSFNIQSYEQYF
TRBV5-1,TRBJ1-4,TRBD1,NA,TGCGCCAGCAGCTTGGCGGACAGGGGGGGAAAACTGTTTTTT,CASSLADRGGKLFF
TRBV19,TRBJ1-1,NA,NA,TGTGCCAGTACGGCCGGGACCGCGAACACTGAAGCTTTCTTT,CASTAGTANTEAFF
TRBV12-5,TRBJ2-1,NA,NA,TGTGCTAGTGCTGGGACTCCCGACTACAATGAGCAGTTCTTC,CASAGTPDYNEQFF
TRBV19,TRBJ2-1,NA,NA,TGTGCCAGTAGTAGTCCGGGGGAGGTGAATGAGCAGTTCTTC,CASSSPGEVNEQFF